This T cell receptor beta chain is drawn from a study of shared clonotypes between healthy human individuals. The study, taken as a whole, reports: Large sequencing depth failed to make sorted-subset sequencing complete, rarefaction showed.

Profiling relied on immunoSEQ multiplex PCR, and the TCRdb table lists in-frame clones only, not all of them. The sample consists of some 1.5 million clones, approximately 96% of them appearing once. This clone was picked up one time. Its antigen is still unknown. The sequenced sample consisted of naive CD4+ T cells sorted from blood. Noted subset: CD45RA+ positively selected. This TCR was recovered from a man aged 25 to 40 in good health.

The CDR3 coding sequence is TGTGCCAGCAGCTTACCCCCGACTAGCACAGATACGCAGTATTTT. Protein: CASSLPPTSTDTQYF. The rearrangement uses TRBV5-6 and TRBJ2-3, with D unresolved. V lost 2 bases and J lost 0, with 10 bases in between. The germline gives CDR1 SGHDT, CDR2 YYEEEE. CDR3 length: 15 amino acids.